The present T cell receptor (beta chain) was sequenced within a study of long-term antiretroviral therapy in people with HIV. Sequencing relied on immunoSEQ assay v3.0, run at survey level. Here immunoSEQ multiplex PCR was the method, and the copy in TCRdb shows in-frame clones only, minus some. The sample has 15,000 or so clones; 75% to 85% are singletons. One or more pre-ART and two or more post-ART PBMC samples were available from each donor. CDR3 length equals 17 residues. Germline V gives CDR1 MNHNS, CDR2 SASEGT. The V end was cut by 3 bases, the J end by 4 bases, with 19 bases between. With respect to this clone: Its antigen is not known.

Study-level points and caveats: Diversity remained lower than transplant donor controls, even though it increased after ART.

The gene calls are TRBV6-1 and TRBJ2-1; unclear D gene. The receptor's source is a man younger than 40 with HIV. The source material was unsorted PBMCs, sampled 0.4 years after starting antiretroviral therapy. The CDR3 loop reads CASSDRAGAKSYNEQFF. CDR3 DNA sequence: TGTGCCAGCAGTGATCGGGCAGGCGCAAAAAGTTACAATGAGCAGTTCTTC.